This TCR beta chain was recovered during a study of blood T cell repertoires in COVID-19. Across the whole study: COVID-19 samples collected from the United States, Italy and Spain covered acute and convalescent phases.

CDR3 length equals 15 residues. With 5 bases removed from V and 0 bases from J, the gap between germline ends came to 8 bases. Germline V gives CDR1 MNHEY, CDR2 SVGAGI. Per the original methods: By means of reference gene primer amplification, nucleated cell counts were estimated. Generated by immunoSEQ multiplex PCR, the TCRdb table keeps only in-frame clones and is missing some. D and trimming were read from the DNA, whereas the V and J calls and clone size are those reported in that table. The table lists roughly 230,000 clones, 83% of them singletons, with roughly 5% in the top ten. Sequencing input: peripheral blood. This receptor was obtained from a human donor in a cohort sampled during active COVID-19. The chain recombines TRBV6-5 with TRBJ2-6, with unresolved D. In DNA, the CDR3 is TGTGCCAGCAGTCCAATCGGCTCTGGGGCCAACGTCCTGACTTTC. Protein: CASSPIGSGANVLTF.